The clone carrying this T cell receptor beta chain was seen a single time. The data were obtained in a study of blood T cell repertoires in COVID-19. Study at large: T cells, B-cell-depleted T cells, or PBMCs provided the cDNA or gDNA that served as material.

Using immunoSEQ multiplex PCR, the repertoire was profiled, and TCRdb retains in-frame clones only, with some absent. Among about 17,000 clones, approximately 89% were seen once, and the ten largest hold about 4.7%. This TCR came from a man in his fifties or sixties with active COVID-19. The sequenced material came from peripheral blood.

The CDR3 DNA reads as TGTGCCAGCAGCGTTACGTTCGGGGGGCAGTATTTT. Amino acid sequence: CASSVTFGGQYF. The rearrangement uses TRBV9 and TRBJ2-3, with D possibly matching TRBD2 (6 bases). Trimming left V 2 bases short and J 11 bases short, with 12 bases between. The V gene's germline CDR1 is SGDLS and CDR2 YYNGEE. CDR3 length equals 12 residues.